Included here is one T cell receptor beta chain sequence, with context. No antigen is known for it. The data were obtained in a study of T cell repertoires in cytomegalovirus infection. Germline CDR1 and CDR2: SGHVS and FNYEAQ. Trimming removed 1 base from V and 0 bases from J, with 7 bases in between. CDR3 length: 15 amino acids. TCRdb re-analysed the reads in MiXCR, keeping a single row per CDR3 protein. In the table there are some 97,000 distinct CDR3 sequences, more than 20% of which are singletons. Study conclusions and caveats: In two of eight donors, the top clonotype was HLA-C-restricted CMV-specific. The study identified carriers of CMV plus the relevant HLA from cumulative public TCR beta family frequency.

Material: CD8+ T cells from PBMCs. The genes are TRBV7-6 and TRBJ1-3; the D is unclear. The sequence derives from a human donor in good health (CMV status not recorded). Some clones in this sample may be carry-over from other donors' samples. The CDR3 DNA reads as TGTGCCAGCAGCTTAGGCTGGGACTCTGGAAACACCATATATTTT. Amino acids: CASSLGWDSGNTIYF.